This T cell receptor beta chain stems from a study of T cell clonotyping in hematopoietic cell transplantation. Study conclusions and caveats: Pathologically expanded recipient clonotypes increased progressively from day 30 to day 180 as diversity fell.

Trimming stripped 0 bases from V and 6 bases from J, with 15 bases between. The CDR3 loop spans 16 amino acids. Germline V lookup: CDR1 LNHDA, CDR2 SQIVND (reference sequence). Regarding this clone: The antigen is not known.

Libraries were prepared by immunoSEQ multiplex PCR; TCRdb keeps only in-frame clonotypes and omits some of them. The sample records approximately 44,000 clones, 95% being singletons. This TCR was recovered from a man aged 25-45 years in good health. Some clones in this sample may be carry-over from other donors' samples. The chain has TRBV19 and TRBJ2-4; a weak D match, TRBD1 (5 bases). The sample taken for sequencing was peripheral blood mononuclear cells. CDR3 sequence: CASSIDLGAVVNIQYF. CDR3 bases: TGTGCCAGTAGTATAGATCTTGGGGCGGTGGTAAACATTCAGTACTTC.